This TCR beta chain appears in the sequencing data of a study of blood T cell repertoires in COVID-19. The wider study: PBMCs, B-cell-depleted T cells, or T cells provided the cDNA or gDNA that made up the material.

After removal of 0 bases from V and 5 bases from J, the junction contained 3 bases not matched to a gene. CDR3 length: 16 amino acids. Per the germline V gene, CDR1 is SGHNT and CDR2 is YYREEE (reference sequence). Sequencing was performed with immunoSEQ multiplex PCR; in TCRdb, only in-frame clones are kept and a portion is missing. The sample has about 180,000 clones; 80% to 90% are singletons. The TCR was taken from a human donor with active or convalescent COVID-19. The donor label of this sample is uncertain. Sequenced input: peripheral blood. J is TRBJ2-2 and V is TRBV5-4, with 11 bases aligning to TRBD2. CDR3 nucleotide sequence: TGTGCCAGCAGCTTGGGGCTAGCGGGGGGAACCGGGGAGCTGTTTTTT. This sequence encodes CASSLGLAGGTGELFF.